These T cell receptor beta chains were read from a single sample in a study of T cells after yellow fever vaccination. TCRdb passed the 5' RACE reads through MiXCR, listing each CDR3 protein once. The sample carries 250,000 to 300,000 distinct CDR3 sequences, 8.7% recorded once. The material sequenced was CD4+ T cells sorted from PBMCs, taken 5 days after the yellow fever booster vaccination. The origin of the receptors is a man younger than 35 who received the YFV17D yellow fever vaccine. Each CDR3 is given with its conserved first and last residue. D genes are given only for firm matches. Size tells how often a clone was seen (once, few, many) or the class of an expanded clone, and some rows leave it out.

J gene: TRBJ1-5
clone size: many
D gene: .
V gene: TRBV18
CDR3 length: 13
CDR3 protein: CASSSDSNQPQHF
CDR3 DNA: TGTGCCAGCTCATCCGACAGCAATCAGCCCCAGCATTTT

J gene: TRBJ2-7
clone size: many
D gene: .
V gene: TRBV4-2
CDR3 length: 16
CDR3 protein: CASSQEVPAPSYEQYF
CDR3 DNA: TGTGCCAGCAGCCAAGAGGTCCCAGCGCCCTCCTACGAGCAGTACTTC

J gene: TRBJ2-3
clone size: .
D gene: TRBD1
V gene: TRBV13
CDR3 length: 16
CDR3 protein: CASSLPRDRGPDTQYF
CDR3 DNA: TGTGCCAGCAGCTTACCCCGGGACAGGGGCCCAGATACGCAGTATTTT

J gene: TRBJ2-3
clone size: many
D gene: TRBD1
V gene: TRBV5-1
CDR3 length: 16
CDR3 protein: CASSLAGTGSTDTQYF
CDR3 DNA: TGCGCCAGCAGCTTGGCCGGGACAGGGAGCACAGATACGCAGTATTTT

J gene: TRBJ2-1
clone size: many
D gene: .
V gene: TRBV4-2
CDR3 length: 15
CDR3 protein: CASSHSFQADNEQFF
CDR3 DNA: TGTGCCAGCAGCCACTCCTTTCAGGCTGACAATGAGCAGTTCTTC

J gene: TRBJ1-1
clone size: .
D gene: .
V gene: TRBV7-3
CDR3 length: 15
CDR3 protein: CASSLNRDTNTEAFF
CDR3 DNA: TGTGCCAGCAGCTTAAACCGGGATACCAACACTGAAGCTTTCTTT

J gene: TRBJ2-5
clone size: few
D gene: TRBD2
V gene: TRBV3-1
CDR3 length: 12
CDR3 protein: CASSQTSGTQYF
CDR3 DNA: TGTGCCAGCAGCCAGACTAGCGGGACCCAGTACTTC

J gene: TRBJ1-1
clone size: .
D gene: TRBD1
V gene: TRBV30
CDR3 length: 12
CDR3 protein: CAWGDRDTEAFF
CDR3 DNA: TGTGCCTGGGGAGACAGGGACACTGAAGCTTTCTTT

J gene: TRBJ2-2
clone size: .
D gene: TRBD2
V gene: TRBV25-1
CDR3 length: 15
CDR3 protein: CASSRVTGRAGELFF
CDR3 DNA: TGTGCCAGCAGTAGAGTGACGGGGAGGGCCGGGGAGCTGTTTTTT

J gene: TRBJ2-7
clone size: few
D gene: TRBD1
V gene: TRBV11-2
CDR3 length: 17
CDR3 protein: CASSSIAGQGSLYEQYF
CDR3 DNA: TGTGCCAGCAGCTCCATAGCGGGACAGGGGTCCCTCTACGAGCAGTACTTC

J gene: TRBJ2-5
clone size: .
D gene: .
V gene: TRBV5-4
CDR3 length: 12
CDR3 protein: CASNPRGETQYF
CDR3 DNA: TGTGCCAGCAACCCGAGGGGAGAGACCCAGTACTTC

J gene: TRBJ2-1
clone size: .
D gene: .
V gene: TRBV24-1
CDR3 length: 14
CDR3 protein: CATSSSVSYNEQFF
CDR3 DNA: TGTGCCACCAGTAGTTCAGTTTCCTACAATGAGCAGTTCTTC

J gene: TRBJ2-3
clone size: few
D gene: .
V gene: TRBV9
CDR3 length: 15
CDR3 protein: CASSAQRTSTDTQYF
CDR3 DNA: TGTGCCAGCAGCGCCCAGCGGACGAGCACAGATACGCAGTATTTT

J gene: TRBJ2-7
clone size: .
D gene: TRBD2
V gene: TRBV14
CDR3 length: 15
CDR3 protein: CASGTGGKKFGEQYF
CDR3 DNA: TGTGCCAGCGGAACCGGGGGGAAGAAATTTGGGGAGCAGTACTTC

J gene: TRBJ1-1
clone size: .
D gene: .
V gene: TRBV6-5
CDR3 length: 14
CDR3 protein: CASSYSRVNTEAFF
CDR3 DNA: TGTGCCAGCAGTTACTCCAGGGTTAACACTGAAGCTTTCTTT

J gene: TRBJ1-2
clone size: few
D gene: .
V gene: TRBV3-1
CDR3 length: 13
CDR3 protein: CASSQEGFYGYTF
CDR3 DNA: TGTGCCAGCAGCCAAGAAGGCTTTTATGGCTACACCTTC

J gene: TRBJ2-6
clone size: .
D gene: TRBD1
V gene: TRBV2
CDR3 length: 15
CDR3 protein: CAKMGQGFGANVLTF
CDR3 DNA: TGTGCCAAAATGGGACAGGGGTTTGGGGCCAACGTCCTGACTTTC

J gene: TRBJ2-1
clone size: .
D gene: .
V gene: TRBV10-3
CDR3 length: 17
CDR3 protein: CAISPSAVLPSYNEQFF
CDR3 DNA: TGTGCCATCAGTCCATCCGCGGTGTTGCCCTCCTACAATGAGCAGTTCTTC

J gene: TRBJ1-5
clone size: many
D gene: .
V gene: TRBV10-3
CDR3 length: 14
CDR3 protein: CAISDRESNQPQHF
CDR3 DNA: TGTGCCATCAGTGACAGGGAAAGCAATCAGCCCCAGCATTTT

J gene: TRBJ2-3
clone size: .
D gene: .
V gene: TRBV24-1
CDR3 length: 14
CDR3 protein: CATSDQRWRDTQYF
CDR3 DNA: TGTGCCACCAGTGATCAACGATGGAGGGATACGCAGTATTTT

J gene: TRBJ1-3
clone size: .
D gene: .
V gene: TRBV5-1
CDR3 length: 14
CDR3 protein: CASSLVSPGNTIYF
CDR3 DNA: TGCGCCAGCAGCTTGGTGTCTCCAGGAAACACCATATATTTT

J gene: TRBJ1-1
clone size: few
D gene: .
V gene: TRBV7-2
CDR3 length: 15
CDR3 protein: CASSGGAGPRVGAFF
CDR3 DNA: TGTGCCAGCAGCGGGGGGGCAGGGCCCCGTGTAGGGGCTTTCTTT

J gene: TRBJ1-2
clone size: .
D gene: TRBD1
V gene: TRBV15
CDR3 length: 17
CDR3 protein: CATSRGRGLEYNYGYTF
CDR3 DNA: TGTGCCACCAGCAGAGGCAGGGGGCTTGAATATAACTATGGCTACACCTTC